The 29 T cell receptor beta chains given below trace back to one sample, sequenced in a study of control samples from healthy donors and cancer patients. Some clones are missing from TCRdb's copy, which holds only in-frame ones; the method was immunoSEQ multiplex PCR. In the table there are some 200,000 clones, around 94% of which are singletons. Input material: blood. Every receptor here comes from a man aged 45-65 years in good health.

The sample holds one count of this clone. The V gene is TRBV7-2, the J gene TRBJ2-6, with D possibly being TRBD2 (5 bases). CDR1 is SGHTA, CDR2 FQGNSA, per germline. The CDR3 has 19 residues. V lost 4 bases and J 0 bases, leaving 19 bases between the germline ends. CDR3: CASSSSRGMAGSGANVLTF. In DNA, the CDR3 is TGTGCCAGCAGCTCTTCTAGAGGGATGGCGGGCTCTGGGGCCAACGTCCTGACTTTC.

This clone was seen just once. J is TRBJ2-7 and V is TRBV12-3 or TRBV12-4; tentatively, D is TRBD1 (5 bases). The CDR3 contains 13 residues. Trimming shortened V by 1 base and J by 9 bases, and 13 bases separated the two germline ends. In nucleotides, the CDR3 is TGTGCCAGCAGTTTAGGCCAGCAGGGTTGGCAGTACTTC. Protein: CASSLGQQGWQYF.

Only one count was recorded for this clone. This rearrangement joins TRBV6-6 to TRBJ2-7; perhaps TRBD2 as D (6 bases). Trimming left V 8 bases short and J 3 bases short, with 14 bases between. The CDR3 has 13 amino acids. Germline CDR1 is MNHNY and CDR2 is SVGAGI (reference sequence). CDR3 residues: CASGPSEGYEQYV. Here the CDR3 DNA reads TGTGCCAGCGGGCCCTCGGAGGGCTACGAGCAGTACGTC.

This chain links TRBV5-1 with TRBJ2-3; TRBD1 aligns across 9 bases. There are 15 residues in the CDR3. The germline gives CDR1 SGHRS, CDR2 YFSETQ. V was clipped by 0 bases and J by 4 bases; unmatched bases: 3. The CDR3 sequence: CASSLEDRGADTQYF. The CDR3 DNA is TGCGCCAGCAGCTTGGAGGACAGGGGCGCAGATACGCAGTATTTT.

The chain recombines TRBV27 with TRBJ1-3; 7 nucleotides align to TRBD1. Looked up from germline, CDR1 is MNHEY and CDR2 is SMNVEV (reference sequence). V gave up 4 bases and J gave up 4 bases; unmatched junction bases: 7. This CDR3 has 15 residues. The CDR3 spells CASSSGQRLGNTIYF. CDR3 nucleotide sequence: TGTGCCAGCAGTTCGGGACAGCGGCTAGGAAACACCATATATTTT.

The chain combines TRBV5-5 with TRBJ1-6; D gene ambiguous. There are 15 residues in the CDR3. Deletions cut 0 bases from V and 3 bases from J, with 7 bases between. The germline CDR1 and CDR2 sequences are SGHKS and YYEKEE (reference sequence). The CDR3 reads CASSLEQLYNSPLHF. The CDR3 DNA reads as TGTGCCAGCAGCTTGGAACAGCTCTATAATTCACCCCTCCACTTT.

The chain couples TRBV18 to TRBJ2-1; no clear D. Trimming left V 5 bases short and J 0 bases short, with 11 bases between. The CDR3 sequence is 15 residues long. Per germline, CDR1 KGHSH and CDR2 LQKENI. CDR3 region: CASSRGRSSYNEQFF. Written as DNA, the CDR3 is TGTGCCAGCTCAAGAGGACGAAGCTCCTACAATGAGCAGTTCTTC.

The V call is TRBV5-4, the J call TRBJ1-2; D might be TRBD1 (5 bases). The CDR3 has 12 residues. Trimming took off 3 bases at V and 6 bases at J, with 9 bases between the two ends. Germline assignment: CDR1 SGHNT and CDR2 YYREEE (reference sequence). In DNA form, the CDR3 reads TGTGCCAGCAGCTGGGACCTGGATGGCTACACCTTC. Translating it yields CASSWDLDGYTF.

This clone appeared once. The V call is TRBV7-2, the J call TRBJ2-5; 14 nucleotides line up with TRBD2. Trimming took 6 bases from V and 5 from J; bases not matched to a gene: 11. The germline gives CDR1 SGHTA, CDR2 FQGNSA. The CDR3 runs 17 residues. The CDR3 loop is CASSSTTSGGAGETQYF. The CDR3 nucleotides read TGTGCCAGCAGTTCTACGACTAGCGGGGGGGCCGGGGAGACCCAGTACTTC.

The gene calls are TRBV30 and TRBJ1-2; 12 nucleotides agree with TRBD1. After removal of 2 bases from V and 8 bases from J, the junction contained 9 bases not matched to a gene. This CDR3 has 15 residues. Germline V gene lookup returns CDR1 GTSNPN and CDR2 SVGIG (reference sequence). The DNA of the CDR3 is TGTGCCTGGAGTCTCCTCGGGACAGGGGGCTACGGCTACACCTTC. Its translation is CAWSLLGTGGYGYTF.

The chain recombines TRBV9 with TRBJ1-1, with 11 bases lining up with TRBD1. Germline V gene lookup returns CDR1 SGDLS and CDR2 YYNGEE. V gave up 4 bases and J gave up 5 bases; unmatched junction bases: 13. The CDR3 is 17 residues long. The CDR3 DNA follows: TGTGCCAGCAGCCTAAGTCCCGGGACAGGGGGTCATACTGAAGCTTTCTTT. Its translation: CASSLSPGTGGHTEAFF.

V is TRBV6-2 or TRBV6-3 and J is TRBJ1-1; D unresolved. Trimming removed 0 bases at V and 1 base at J, with 6 bases between. CDR3 size: 14 residues. Germline-derived CDR1 and CDR2 are MNHEY and SVGEGT. The CDR3 region has the DNA TGTGCCAGCAGTTACTCGATGAGGAACACTGAAGCTTTCTTT. Encoded protein: CASSYSMRNTEAFF.

V gene TRBV9 combines with J gene TRBJ2-7; 11 nucleotides line up with TRBD2. Looked up from germline, CDR1 is SGDLS and CDR2 is YYNGEE. This CDR3 is built from 15 residues. V dropped 4 bases and J dropped 3; count of bases not matched to a gene: 6. In DNA, the CDR3 is TGTGCCAGCAGCCTGACTAGCGGGGCCCTCTACGAGCAGTACTTC. As protein: CASSLTSGALYEQYF.

This rearrangement joins TRBV5-1 to TRBJ2-5; the D gene is possibly TRBD1 (5 bases). Deletions cut 6 bases from V and 2 bases from J, with 11 bases between. This CDR3 region has 13 residues. Germline V gene data show CDR1 as SGHRS and CDR2 as YFSETQ. In DNA form, the CDR3 reads TGCGCCAGCAACACCGACAGACAAGAGACCCAGTACTTC. Its translation is CASNTDRQETQYF.

The chain couples TRBV18 to TRBJ1-5; D is perhaps TRBD1 (5 bases). The CDR3 has 15 amino acids. CDR1 KGHSH and CDR2 LQKENI come from the germline V gene. V was cut by 1 base and J by 6 bases, with 13 bases left in between. The CDR3 sequence: CASSPQGEGTQPQHF. Written as DNA, the CDR3 is TGTGCCAGCTCACCACAAGGGGAAGGGACTCAGCCCCAGCATTTT.

The gene calls are TRBV10-3 and TRBJ1-6, with 8 positions matching TRBD1. CDR3 length: 14 amino acids. Per the germline V gene, CDR1 is ENHRY and CDR2 is SYGVKD. V trimming: 8 bases; J trimming: 10 bases; junction bases outside the gene matches: 10. The CDR3: CAIGDRGGDSPLHF. CDR3 DNA sequence: TGTGCCATCGGAGACAGGGGAGGTGACTCACCCCTCCACTTT.

Concerning this clone: A junction boundary mismatches the germline segment, possibly from a read error. This chain links TRBV6-6 with TRBJ2-2; TRBD2 matches 8 bases. Per the germline V gene, CDR1 is MNHNY and CDR2 is SVGAGI (reference sequence). This CDR3 is built from 14 residues. CDR3 sequence: CASTGGENAGELFF. The CDR3 DNA reads as TGTGCCAGCACCGGGGGGGAGAACGCCGGGGAGCTGTTTTTT.

This clone was seen just once. The chain employs TRBV2 and TRBJ2-5, with D perhaps matching TRBD2 (6 bases). Germline assignment: CDR1 SNHLY and CDR2 FYNNEI. Between the trimmed V and J ends, which lost 7 bases and 5 bases, there was a span of 11 bases. The CDR3 has 12 amino acids. CDR3 nucleotide sequence: TGTGCCAGCACGGCTAGCGTGGAGACCCAGTACTTC. It encodes CASTASVETQYF.

V usage is TRBV6-5 and J usage is TRBJ1-5; D perhaps matches TRBD1 (6 bases). Germline CDR1 and CDR2: MNHEY and SVGAGI. The CDR3 sequence is 14 residues long. V was pared by 8 bases and J by 3 bases, with 14 bases between. The CDR3 DNA reads TGTGCCAGCGGTCCGGGACACCTCAATCAGCCCCAGCATTTT. Encoded protein: CASGPGHLNQPQHF.

This chain connects TRBV2 to TRBJ2-2, with 9 bases that match TRBD1. The V segment lost 5 bases and the J segment 8 bases; nucleotides outside the gene matches: 6. The CDR3 runs to 14 residues. Germline V CDR1 and CDR2: SNHLY, FYNNEI. The CDR3 loop is CASSQTGGRGELFF. The CDR3, as DNA: TGTGCCAGCAGTCAGACAGGGGGTAGAGGGGAGCTGTTTTTT.

The V gene is TRBV9, the J gene TRBJ1-4; D gene unclear. The V gene's germline CDR1 is SGDLS and CDR2 YYNGEE. The CDR3 extends over 14 amino acids. The V end was cut by 1 base, the J end by 6 bases, with 10 bases between. The CDR3 sequence: CASSVTGRHEKLFF. The DNA of the CDR3 is TGTGCCAGCAGCGTAACTGGGAGGCATGAAAAACTGTTTTTT. The full variable domain, completed using reference TRBV9 and TRBJ1-4, is DSGVTQTPKHLITATGQRVTLRCSPRSGDLSVYWYQQSLDQGLQFLIQYYNGEERAKGNILERFSAQQFPDLHSELNLSSLELGDSALYFCASSVTGRHEKLFFGSGTQLSVL.

The chain uses TRBV11-2 and TRBJ2-3; a weak D match, TRBD2 (6 bases). Trimming took 0 bases from V and 9 from J, leaving 13 bases between them. Germline CDR1 reads SGHAT; CDR2 reads FQNNGV. The CDR3 totals 14 residues. CDR3 protein: CASSLDLVGGTQYF. CDR3 bases: TGTGCCAGCAGCTTAGATCTGGTTGGAGGGACGCAGTATTTT.

The chain combines TRBV5-1 with TRBJ1-6; TRBD1 aligns across 7 bases. Germline V CDR1 and CDR2: SGHRS, YFSETQ. The CDR3 is 19 amino acids. Losses at the gene ends were 0 bases for V and 5 bases for J; bases not matched to a gene: 14. The DNA of the CDR3 is TGCGCCAGCAGCTTGGAGGGGGCGCGTACGGATCTCCATAATTCACCCCTCCACTTT. It translates to CASSLEGARTDLHNSPLHF.

The rearrangement links TRBV24-1 to TRBJ1-2, with 7 bases fitting TRBD1. From germline, CDR1 is KGHDR and CDR2 SFDVKD. The CDR3 has 14 residues. Trimming at V came to 4 bases and at J to 3 bases, leaving 4 bases not matched to a gene. The CDR3 is CATSEGDRDYGYTF. In DNA, the CDR3 is TGTGCCACCAGTGAGGGGGACAGAGACTATGGCTACACCTTC.

This chain uses TRBV5-1 with TRBJ2-2; 11 nucleotides match TRBD2. This CDR3 region has 19 residues. Germline CDR1 and CDR2: SGHRS and YFSETQ. V was clipped by 0 bases and J by 0 bases; unmatched bases: 7. The CDR3 loop is CASSLVPTSGGPNTGELFF. CDR3 in DNA: TGCGCCAGCAGCTTGGTCCCTACTAGCGGGGGACCGAACACCGGGGAGCTGTTTTTT.

This chain joins TRBV19 and TRBJ2-2; 12 nucleotides align to TRBD1. The germline V gene has CDR1 LNHDA and CDR2 SQIVND (reference sequence). The CDR3 covers 15 residues. J was trimmed by 3 bases and V by 8 bases; bases with no gene match: 4. CDR3 sequence reads: CASSGTGGYTGELFF. DNA of the CDR3: TGTGCCAGTTCCGGGACAGGGGGCTACACCGGGGAGCTGTTTTTT.

V and J are TRBV7-9 and TRBJ1-1, with 7 bases matching TRBD1. V shed 5 bases, J shed 2 bases, and the junction held 11 bases outside the gene matches. Per germline, CDR1 SEHNR and CDR2 FQNEAQ (reference sequence). The CDR3 length is 16 residues. This CDR3 reads CASSPRAGTVNTEAFF. The DNA for the CDR3 is TGTGCCAGCAGCCCAAGAGCGGGGACAGTCAACACTGAAGCTTTCTTT.

The chain couples TRBV7-9 to TRBJ2-2, with TRBD2 identical over 9 bases. Looked up from germline, CDR1 is SEHNR and CDR2 is FQNEAQ (reference sequence). This CDR3 contains 15 residues. V lost 6 bases and J lost 5; bases outside the gene matches: 7. DNA for the CDR3: TGTGCCAGCAGGGTTCTAGCGGGATCAACCGGGGAGCTGTTTTTT. This gives the protein CASRVLAGSTGELFF.

V is TRBV7-2 and J is TRBJ1-1, with TRBD1 matching over 9 bases. In germline, CDR1 is SGHTA, CDR2 FQGNSA. V lost 6 bases to trimming and J lost 4 bases; unmatched junction nucleotides: 3. The CDR3 spans 13 residues. The CDR3 is CASSWTGVTEAFF. The DNA of the CDR3 is TGTGCCAGCAGTTGGACAGGGGTCACTGAAGCTTTCTTT.